This T cell receptor (beta chain) was documented in a study of blood T cells in healthy people across ages. Healthy Caucasian individuals from Russia aged roughly 6 to 90 served as donors. The CDR3 is 16 residues long. CDR1 is MGHRA and CDR2 is YSYEKL in the germline V gene. J was trimmed by 1 base and V by 1 base; bases with no gene match: 5. The authors ran a second PCR of about 6 to 11 cycles using a sample-barcoded 5' primer and a J-beta primer mix. TCRdb reprocessed the 5' RACE reads via MiXCR and lists one record per CDR3 protein. The table lists about 640,000 distinct CDR3 sequences, under 65% of them singletons, with 30% to 40% in the top ten. A word on this clonotype: Its specificity is unknown.

Study-wide points: Diversity was higher, and naive CD4+ cells more numerous, in long-lived donors than in aged donors. No one knew whether donors had CMV, which possibly confounded expanded clonotype changes.

Sample: blood. The sequence was obtained from a man in his sixties in good health. The chain employs TRBV4-1 and TRBJ2-5; TRBD2 agrees at 8 bases. CDR3 loop: CASSQGHSGTQETQYF. CDR3 DNA sequence: TGCGCCAGCAGCCAAGGCCATAGCGGGACCCAAGAGACCCAGTACTTC.